The 29 T cell receptor beta chains below come from one sample, sequenced in a study of blood T cells in healthy people across ages. Combining a sample-barcoded 5' primer with a J-beta primer mix, a second PCR ran for roughly 6 to 12 cycles. TCRdb independently ran MiXCR on the 5' RACE reads; one entry per CDR3 protein. The sample lists fewer than 1.5 million distinct CDR3 sequences, approximately 42% occurring once. Material: blood. The receptors originated from a woman between 18 and 29 years old in good health.

The chain links TRBV7-9 to TRBJ2-3; 9 bases align to TRBD2. The CDR3 has 14 residues. Trimming at V came to 10 bases and at J to 3 bases, leaving 8 bases not matched to a gene. The germline gives CDR1 SEHNR, CDR2 FQNEAQ (reference sequence). As DNA, the CDR3 is TGTGCCACCATGCTGGCGGGAGGGACAGATACGCAGTATTTT. It encodes CATMLAGGTDTQYF.

The chain has TRBV7-8 and TRBJ1-1; maybe TRBD1 (6 bases). The V end lost 3 bases, the J end lost 4 bases, and 9 bases lay between the germline ends. The CDR3 loop spans 13 amino acids. Germline V gives CDR1 SGHVS, CDR2 FQNEAQ. The chain's CDR3 is CASSFRTATEAFF. Written as DNA, the CDR3 is TGTGCCAGCAGCTTTAGGACAGCCACTGAAGCTTTCTTT.

V usage is TRBV12-3 or TRBV12-4 and J usage is TRBJ2-7; 7 bases agree with TRBD2. This CDR3 region has 14 residues. V lost 3 bases and J lost 10; bases outside the gene matches: 12. CDR3 sequence: CASSFGGGLGSQYF. CDR3 sequence (DNA): TGTGCCAGCAGTTTCGGCGGGGGACTTGGGAGCCAGTACTTC.

This clonotype has more than one count but fewer than ten. The J gene is TRBJ2-3, the V gene TRBV6-1; D is perhaps TRBD2 (5 bases). The CDR3 is 15 amino acids. CDR1 MNHNS and CDR2 SASEGT come from the germline V gene. V lost 8 bases to trimming and J lost 3 bases, with 18 bases between them. CDR3 amino acids: CASVVGAAGTDTQYF. The CDR3 DNA reads as TGTGCCAGCGTAGTTGGAGCGGCCGGTACAGATACGCAGTATTTT.

This clonotype was observed a single time. An end of the junction differs from the germline gene, which may be a read error. The chain has TRBV3-1 and TRBJ2-3, with D unclear. CDR3 length equals 16 residues. CDR1 is LGHDT, CDR2 YNNKEL, per germline (reference sequence). Here the CDR3 reads CASGQGWRSSTDTQYF. The CDR3 region has the DNA TGTGCCAGCGGCCAAGGGTGGAGATCTAGCACAGATACGCAGTATTTT.

This clonotype turned up a few times. The chain combines TRBV20-1 with TRBJ2-1; TRBD1 matches 7 bases. V shed 5 bases and J 0 bases; nucleotides not matched to a gene: 13. The CDR3 covers 17 residues. The germline CDR1 and CDR2 sequences are DFQATT and SNEGSKA (reference sequence). This CDR3 is CSAGKTGPYLSYNEQFF. In DNA, the CDR3 is TGCAGTGCTGGAAAGACAGGGCCGTATCTCTCCTACAATGAGCAGTTCTTC.

Only a few counts were recorded for this clonotype. The chain couples TRBV20-1 to TRBJ1-2; 12 bases agree with TRBD1. The CDR3 covers 16 residues. Germline trimming cut 1 base from V and 8 bases from J; bases unmatched to any gene: 11. In germline, CDR1 is DFQATT, CDR2 SNEGSKA (reference sequence). CDR3 loop: CSARVPPGQGASGYTF. CDR3 nucleotides: TGCAGTGCTAGAGTTCCGCCGGGACAGGGGGCGAGCGGCTACACCTTC.

The V gene is TRBV7-2, the J gene TRBJ1-5, with a possible D match to TRBD1 (6 bases). Germline V gives CDR1 SGHTA, CDR2 FQGNSA. There are 15 residues in the CDR3. The germline V and J ends were trimmed by 5 bases and 1 base, with 12 bases remaining between them. In DNA form, the CDR3 reads TGTGCCAGCAGCCCAGGGGTTGTAAGCAATCAGCCCCAGCATTTT. It yields the protein CASSPGVVSNQPQHF.

The V and J genes are TRBV6-1 and TRBJ2-1; D possibly uses TRBD1 or TRBD2 (5 bases each). The J call may be faulty, since TRBJ2-7 better matches the DNA end. This CDR3 has 14 amino acids. CDR1 is MNHNS and CDR2 is SASEGT in the germline V gene. The CDR3 protein is CATKIGTNYNEQYF. DNA of the CDR3: TGTGCCACCAAAATAGGGACGAATTACAATGAGCAGTACTTC.

The chain joins TRBV20-1 to TRBJ1-2; D is ambiguous. Germline-derived CDR1 and CDR2 are DFQATT and SNEGSKA (reference sequence). This CDR3 spans 13 amino acids. The V end was cut by 6 bases, the J end by 0 bases, with 11 bases between. CDR3 in DNA: TGCAGTGCAAGTCACCAATCTAACTATGGCTACACCTTC. Encoded protein: CSASHQSNYGYTF.

This CDR3 is CSAPPRTSTYNEQFF. The CDR3 DNA reads TGCAGTGCCCCGCCTAGGACTAGCACCTACAATGAGCAGTTCTTC. This rearrangement joins TRBV20-1 to TRBJ2-1, with 8 bases identical to TRBD2. This CDR3 comprises 15 residues. The V and J ends lost 6 bases and 2 bases, in that order; junction bases with no gene match: 9. Germline V gene lookup returns CDR1 DFQATT and CDR2 SNEGSKA (reference sequence).

V is TRBV27 and J is TRBJ2-5; 11 nucleotides match TRBD1. The CDR3 length is 17 residues. V shed 0 bases, J shed 11 bases, and the junction held 14 bases outside the gene matches. CDR1 is MNHEY and CDR2 is SMNVEV in the germline V gene (reference sequence). CDR3 bases: TGTGCCAGCAGTTTATCGCCCCCGGACAGGGGGCTAAAAGGGCAGTACTTC. This sequence encodes CASSLSPPDRGLKGQYF.

This clonotype was observed once. The CDR3 sequence: CASSQEVPGNYGYTF. DNA of the CDR3: TGCGCCAGCAGCCAAGAGGTGCCCGGGAACTATGGCTACACCTTC. The V and J genes are TRBV4-1 and TRBJ1-2; D not resolved. Per germline, CDR1 MGHRA and CDR2 YSYEKL. The CDR3 has 15 amino acids. Between the trimmed V and J ends, which lost 0 bases and 2 bases, there was a span of 10 bases.

This chain uses TRBV5-1 with TRBJ2-5; D might be TRBD1 (6 bases). V was shortened by 5 bases and J by 1 base, with 12 bases between the two germline ends. The CDR3 has 14 residues. Germline V gives CDR1 SGHRS, CDR2 YFSETQ. The CDR3 DNA is TGCGCCAGCAGGCTAGGACAGCCCCAAGAGACCCAGTACTTC. It translates to CASRLGQPQETQYF. The full variable domain, with the rest looked up from reference TRBV5-1 and TRBJ2-5, is KAGVTQTPRYLIKTRGQQVTLSCSPISGHRSVSWYQQTPGQGLQFLFEYFSETQRNKGNFPGRFSGRQFSNSRSEMNVSTLELGDSALYLCASRLGQPQETQYFGPGTRLLVL.

Turning to this clonotype: At one of its ends the junction is not consistent with the germline gene, which may arise from a read error. The CDR3 here is CASNAIKRGGSYNEQYF. The CDR3 DNA is TGCGCCAGCAATGCAATTAAACGGGGGGGCTCCTACAATGAGCAGTACTTC. The chain uses TRBV25-1 and TRBJ2-7; 8 bases agree with TRBD2. The CDR3 extends over 17 amino acids. Per germline, CDR1 MGHDK and CDR2 SYGVNS.

This chain connects TRBV27 to TRBJ2-5, with a tentative D call TRBD2 (5 bases). V was trimmed by 4 bases and J by 11 bases, leaving 17 bases between them. Per the germline V gene, CDR1 is MNHEY and CDR2 is SMNVEV (reference sequence). The CDR3 has 13 residues. In DNA form, the CDR3 reads TGTGCCAGCAGTTCTGGCTTCGGGAATGAGCAGTACTTC. Protein: CASSSGFGNEQYF.

This chain joins TRBV12-3 or TRBV12-4 and TRBJ1-5; TRBD1 is a possible D gene (5 bases). V dropped 5 bases and J dropped 8 bases, with 13 bases sitting between them. The CDR3 extends over 13 amino acids. The CDR3 nucleotides read TGTGCCAGCAGTCGGGACGGTATAAAGCCCCAGCATTTT. As protein: CASSRDGIKPQHF.

The chain carries TRBV20-1 and TRBJ2-7; 9 bases are a match to TRBD2. Germline CDR1 is DFQATT and CDR2 is SNEGSKA (reference sequence). The CDR3 runs 15 residues. V was pared by 3 bases and J by 7 bases, with 13 bases of the junction left unmatched. The CDR3 DNA reads as TGCAGTGCTAGCCCGCCTAGCGGGACTTACAATGAGCAGTACTTC. It translates to CSASPPSGTYNEQYF.

CDR3 DNA: TGTGCCAGCAGCGCGCCTGGCGTGCTCGGGGAGCTGTTTTTT. Protein: CASSAPGVLGELFF. The gene calls are TRBV25-1 and TRBJ2-2; D not certain. Germline V gene data show CDR1 as MGHDK and CDR2 as SYGVNS. The CDR3 contains 14 residues. Trimming took 6 bases from V and 7 from J, leaving 15 bases between them. Full variable domain (outside the CDR3, taken from reference TRBV25-1 and TRBJ2-2): EADIYQTPRYLVIGTGKKITLECSQTMGHDKMYWYQQDPGMELHLIHYSYGVNSTEKGDLSSESTVSRIRTEHFPLTLESARPSHTSQYLCASSAPGVLGELFFGEGSRLTVL.

This chain connects TRBV5-1 to TRBJ2-1; TRBD2 agrees at 13 bases. The germline V gene encodes CDR1 SGHRS and CDR2 YFSETQ. V lost 4 bases and J lost 7; bases outside the gene matches: 8. This CDR3 contains 16 residues. Here the CDR3 DNA reads TGCGCCAGCAGCGGGTGGACTAGCGGGAGTATGAATGAGCAGTTCTTC. Translating it yields CASSGWTSGSMNEQFF.

The chain uses TRBV7-9 and TRBJ2-4, with D hard to call. The DNA end favors TRBJ2-7, so the J call may be wrong. The CDR3 loop spans 15 amino acids. Germline CDR1 SEHNR, CDR2 FQNEAQ (reference sequence). DNA for the CDR3: TGTGCCAGCAGCTCGACCTCCGTGGGAATGTACGAGCAGTACTTC. Translated: CASSSTSVGMYEQYF.

This clonotype was detected only a few times. The V call is TRBV3-1, the J call TRBJ2-2, with TRBD2 matching 8 bases. The CDR3 is made up of 14 amino acids. The V and J ends lost 5 bases and 6 bases, in that order; junction bases with no gene match: 5. Germline V CDR1 and CDR2: LGHDT, YNNKEL (reference sequence). The CDR3 nucleotides are TGTGCCAGCAGCGAGCGGGAGTTGTCCGGGGAGCTGTTTTTT. Residues: CASSERELSGELFF.

This clonotype was seen just once. The rearrangement uses TRBV6-1 and TRBJ2-3; TRBD2 aligns across 13 bases. V gave up 4 bases and J gave up 1 base; unmatched junction bases: 5. Germline CDR1 and CDR2: MNHNS and SASEGT. The CDR3 covers 17 residues. CDR3 sequence reads: CASSAQLAGGGTDTQYF. As DNA, the CDR3 is TGTGCCAGCAGTGCCCAACTAGCGGGGGGGGGCACAGATACGCAGTATTTT.

V gene TRBV5-1 combines with J gene TRBJ2-5; the match to TRBD2 covers 15 bases. J was trimmed by 11 bases and V by 1 base; bases with no gene match: 15. The CDR3 contains 18 residues. CDR1 SGHRS and CDR2 YFSETQ come from the germline V gene. DNA for the CDR3: TGCGCCAGCAGCTTGTTGGGACTAGCGGGGGGATGGTACAATGAGCAGTACTTC. It encodes CASSLLGLAGGWYNEQYF. Complete variable domain (other parts from reference TRBV5-1 and TRBJ2-5): KAGVTQTPRYLIKTRGQQVTLSCSPISGHRSVSWYQQTPGQGLQFLFEYFSETQRNKGNFPGRFSGRQFSNSRSEMNVSTLELGDSALYLCASSLLGLAGGWYNEQYFGPGTRLLVL.

This chain joins TRBV29-1 and TRBJ2-1, with D tentatively TRBD1 (6 bases). Trimming left V 7 bases short and J 0 bases short, with 19 bases between. This CDR3 spans 16 amino acids. CDR1 and CDR2 from the germline V gene are SQVTM and ANQGSEA. The CDR3 region has the DNA TGCAGCGCTGGTACCCAGACAGGTCGCTCCTACAATGAGCAGTTCTTC. Translating gives CSAGTQTGRSYNEQFF.

This clonotype was picked up a small number of times. This sequence joins TRBV20-1 and TRBJ2-2, with TRBD2 identical over 7 bases. The V segment lost 0 bases and the J segment 11 bases; nucleotides outside the gene matches: 6. The CDR3 totals 13 residues. Germline values: CDR1 DFQATT, CDR2 SNEGSKA (reference sequence). CDR3 region: CSAREGTNGELFF. For the CDR3, the DNA is TGCAGTGCTAGAGAAGGGACTAACGGAGAGCTGTTTTTT.

The chain joins TRBV5-1 to TRBJ1-4; D possibly corresponds to TRBD1 (6 bases). CDR3 size: 16 residues. CDR1 is SGHRS and CDR2 is YFSETQ in the germline V gene. Trimming took off 5 bases at V and 4 bases at J, with 18 bases between the two ends. In DNA, the CDR3 is TGCGCCAGCAGATCGAGTATAGGGGGTGTTAATGAAAAACTGTTTTTT. Translating gives CASRSSIGGVNEKLFF.

This clonotype was found many times. The chain is built from TRBV7-2 and TRBJ2-3; TRBD2 matches at 10 bases. Germline CDR1 is SGHTA and CDR2 is FQGNSA. This CDR3 comprises 15 residues. V lost 2 bases to trimming and J lost 3 bases; unmatched junction nucleotides: 2. DNA of the CDR3: TGTGCCAGCAGCTTAAGCGGGAGGGGTACAGATACGCAGTATTTT. Protein product: CASSLSGRGTDTQYF.

This clonotype was seen only a few times. The chain recombines TRBV9 with TRBJ2-3; possible D gene TRBD1, 6 bases. Germline CDR1 is SGDLS and CDR2 is YYNGEE. Trimming removed 3 bases from V and 3 bases from J, with 20 bases in between. The CDR3 length is 17 residues. The chain's CDR3 is CASSAQPTGSGTDTQYF. The CDR3 DNA reads TGTGCCAGCAGCGCCCAACCAACAGGGTCGGGAACAGATACGCAGTATTTT.